The next 32 T cell receptor beta chains were all read from a single sample in a study of read filtering for tumor transcriptome and immune sequencing. From around 440 ng of RNA, a library with molecular barcoded alpha/delta and beta/gamma adaptors was made. One entry per CDR3 protein results from TCRdb running MiXCR on the reads. This sample carries over 50,000 distinct CDR3 sequences, approximately 15% of them seen once, and the ten largest clones take approximately 50%. Input material: a population of CD138-negative cells sorted from bone marrow. The receptors come from a donor at least 40 years old with multiple myeloma.

Worth noting for this clonotype: This may stem from a read error, because a much larger clone lies one nucleotide away. The chain joins TRBV4-1 to TRBJ2-1; D remains unclear. Trimming shortened V by 1 base and J by 3 bases, and 16 bases separated the two germline ends. The CDR3 has 17 amino acids. The germline V gene encodes CDR1 MGHRA and CDR2 YSYEKL. The CDR3, as DNA: TGCGCCAGCAGCCAAGGGACGGCCTGTCAACTCTACAATGAGCAGTTCTTC. Protein: CASSQGTACQLYNEQFF.

A note on this clonotype: A much larger clone is a single base away; this may be a read error. This rearrangement joins TRBV7-9 to TRBJ1-5; D ambiguous. Trimming removed 3 bases at V and 3 bases at J, with 9 bases between. CDR3 length equals 14 residues. Germline CDR1 reads SEHNR; CDR2 reads FQNEAQ (reference sequence). The CDR3 DNA reads TGTGCCAGCAGCTTGAGACATATCAATCAGCCCCAGCATTTT. Protein product: CASSLRHINQPQHF.

This clonotype has a count of ten or more. The rearrangement uses TRBV29-1 and TRBJ2-2; no clear D. Trimming stripped 3 bases from V and 3 bases from J, with 8 bases between. The CDR3 is 13 residues long. Germline CDR1 and CDR2: SQVTM and ANQGSEA. CDR3 in DNA: TGCAGCGTTGATTGGTCGGACACCGGGGAGCTGTTTTTT. Protein sequence: CSVDWSDTGELFF.

There are a few counts of this clonotype. Just one base apart from a much larger clone, this may be a read error. The rearrangement uses TRBV27 and TRBJ1-1; TRBD1 agrees at 7 bases. There are 15 residues in the CDR3. Per germline, CDR1 MNHEY and CDR2 SMNVEV (reference sequence). The CDR3 reads CDSSLWQGGHTEAFF. CDR3 in DNA: TGTGACAGCAGTTTATGGCAGGGGGGGCACACTGAAGCTTTCTTT.

This clonotype was seen ten or more times. This chain links TRBV7-8 with TRBJ1-5; no reliable D call. The germline gives CDR1 SGHVS, CDR2 FQNEAQ. V dropped 2 bases and J dropped 11 bases, with 28 bases sitting between them. The CDR3 is made up of 18 amino acids. The DNA of the CDR3 is TGTGCCAGCAGCTTATTATCGACCCGTGATGGTCGTGGTGAAGCCCAGCATTTT. Its translation is CASSLLSTRDGRGEAQHF.

Only a few counts were recorded for this clonotype. Just one base apart from a much larger clone, this may be a read error. The chain couples TRBV12-5 to TRBJ2-1; 11 bases match TRBD2. The J segment lost 8 bases and the V segment lost 0 bases, leaving 9 bases of the junction unmatched. CDR3 length equals 17 residues. In germline, CDR1 is LGHNT, CDR2 FRNRAP. The CDR3 reads CASGLVPLAGVRDEQFF. Here the CDR3 DNA reads TGTGCTAGTGGTTTGGTCCCACTAGCGGGAGTCCGCGATGAGCAGTTCTTC.

As concerns this clonotype: A junction end diverges from the germline sequence, so it may reflect a read error. The J gene is TRBJ2-2, the V gene TRBV12-3 or TRBV12-4; the match to TRBD2 covers 12 bases. This CDR3 contains 16 residues. CDR3 nucleotide sequence: TGCGCCAGCAGTTTAACTAGCGGGAGGTTTCCCGGGGAGCTGTTTTTT. Its translation: CASSLTSGRFPGELFF.

Ten or more counts support this clonotype. The chain is built from TRBV28 and TRBJ2-1; TRBD2 agrees at 15 bases. Trimming took 5 bases from V and 5 from J; bases not matched to a gene: 4. This CDR3 contains 16 residues. Germline loops: CDR1 MDHEN, CDR2 SYDVKM. This CDR3 reads CASSSGTSGRNNEQFF. CDR3 sequence (DNA): TGTGCCAGCAGTAGCGGGACTAGCGGGAGGAACAATGAGCAGTTCTTC.

This clonotype has a count of ten or more. The rearrangement joins TRBV29-1 to TRBJ1-1, with D perhaps TRBD1 (6 bases). There are 13 residues in the CDR3. Germline values: CDR1 SQVTM, CDR2 ANQGSEA. V was trimmed by 6 bases and J by 0 bases, leaving 11 bases between them. The CDR3 DNA reads TGCAGCGTCAAGACAGGAATGAACACTGAAGCTTTCTTT. This sequence encodes CSVKTGMNTEAFF.

This chain links TRBV29-1 with TRBJ1-5; no reliable D call. The CDR3 has 12 amino acids. The V and J ends lost 8 bases and 1 base respectively, with 9 bases between them. Germline CDR1 and CDR2: SQVTM and ANQGSEA. The DNA of the CDR3 is TGCAGCATTGGAGGCAGCAATCAGCCCCAGCATTTT. Protein: CSIGGSNQPQHF.

Sample share makes this clonotype medium-sized. V usage is TRBV6-6 and J usage is TRBJ1-1; weak D call: TRBD1 (5 bases). This CDR3 has 14 residues. The V gene's germline CDR1 is MNHNY and CDR2 SVGAGI (reference sequence). Trimming stripped 2 bases from V and 1 base from J, with 8 bases between. This CDR3 reads CASSYNGGNTEAFF. Written as DNA, the CDR3 is TGTGCCAGCAGTTACAACGGGGGGAACACTGAAGCTTTCTTT.

The chain carries TRBV6-5 and TRBJ1-1; D might be TRBD1 (5 bases). Per germline, CDR1 MNHEY and CDR2 SVGAGI. CDR3 length: 15 amino acids. Trimming cost V 4 bases and J 2 bases, with 14 bases left between them. The CDR3 DNA sequence: TGTGCCAGCAGTTCATGGTTCGGGACCAACACTGAAGCTTTCTTT. Amino acids: CASSSWFGTNTEAFF.

Comments on this clonotype: A single base separates this from a much larger clone, so it may be a read error. The chain carries TRBV7-6 and TRBJ2-6; possible D gene TRBD2, 6 bases. CDR1 is SGHVS, CDR2 FNYEAQ, per germline. The CDR3 sequence is 20 residues long. V shed 2 bases and J shed 0 bases, with 20 bases lying between them. This chain's CDR3 is CASSLRRGVGARSGANVLTF. The CDR3 DNA reads TGTGCCAGCAGCTTAAGGAGGGGAGTGGGAGCCCGCTCTGGGGCCAACGTCCTGACTTTC.

This clonotype came up a few times. One end of the junction varies from germline; a read error may be responsible. The rearrangement links TRBV30 to TRBJ1-5; D call uncertain. The CDR3 is 16 amino acids. Per germline, CDR1 GTSNPN and CDR2 SVGIG (reference sequence). The DNA of the CDR3 is TGTGCCTGGAGTGCGCTCCTGACATATAGCAGTCAGCCCCAGCATTTT. The encoded protein is CAWSALLTYSSQPQHF.

This clonotype has at least ten counts. CDR3 sequence reads: CASSLAGATYEQYF. The CDR3, as DNA: TGCGCCAGCAGCCTAGCGGGAGCGACCTACGAGCAGTACTTC. The genes are TRBV5-1 and TRBJ2-7; the match to TRBD2 covers 10 bases. Germline V lookup: CDR1 SGHRS, CDR2 YFSETQ. The CDR3 is 14 residues long. The J segment lost 2 bases and the V segment lost 4 bases, leaving 3 bases of the junction unmatched.

This clonotype has a handful of counts. The chain combines TRBV6-2 or TRBV6-3 with TRBJ2-6, with 7 bases aligning to TRBD1. CDR3 size: 18 residues. Germline CDR1 and CDR2: MNHEY and SVGEGT. The V and J ends lost 2 bases and 0 bases, in that order; junction bases with no gene match: 7. CDR3 bases: TGTGCCAGCAGTTACGGCCCGACAGGGCTCTCTGGGGCCAACGTCCTGACTTTC. It is translated as CASSYGPTGLSGANVLTF.

This clonotype was recorded at least ten times. The chain is built from TRBV29-1 and TRBJ2-7, with TRBD1 matching 9 bases. The V gene end was trimmed by 4 bases and the J gene end by 5 bases; junction bases not matched to a gene: 9. The CDR3 contains 14 residues. In germline, CDR1 is SQVTM, CDR2 ANQGSEA. CDR3: CSVVGQGILNEQYF. In nucleotides, the CDR3 is TGCAGCGTTGTGGGACAGGGCATCCTGAACGAGCAGTACTTC.

This clonotype was seen at least ten times. This sequence joins TRBV10-3 and TRBJ2-5, with D perhaps matching TRBD1 (6 bases). The V gene lost 4 bases and the J gene lost 3 bases, with 12 bases spanning the gap. The V gene's germline CDR1 is ENHRY and CDR2 SYGVKD. The CDR3 is 14 amino acids. Written as DNA, the CDR3 is TGTGCCATCAGTGGTACAGGGATTGAAGAGACCCAGTACTTC. Translation gives CAISGTGIEETQYF.

At least ten counts were recorded for this clonotype. The chain uses TRBV5-1 and TRBJ1-1; D unclear. V was trimmed by 4 bases and J by 1 base, leaving 17 bases between them. Germline assignment: CDR1 SGHRS and CDR2 YFSETQ. The CDR3 is 16 amino acids. The CDR3 here is CASSPNPSFSNTEAFF. DNA for the CDR3: TGCGCCAGCAGCCCCAACCCCTCCTTCTCGAACACTGAAGCTTTCTTT.

This clonotype was seen ten or more times. This chain connects TRBV30 to TRBJ2-1; D gene uncertain. V was clipped by 0 bases and J by 8 bases, with 11 bases between them. CDR1 and CDR2 (germline): GTSNPN, SVGIG (reference sequence). This CDR3 has 13 amino acids. Here the CDR3 reads CAWSVTKAHEQFF. CDR3 DNA sequence: TGTGCCTGGAGTGTAACCAAAGCCCATGAGCAGTTCTTC.

Many counts were recorded for this clonotype. The chain combines TRBV5-1 with TRBJ2-7; no definite D call. The CDR3 has 12 residues. V lost 0 bases to trimming and J lost 2 bases, with 3 bases between them. In germline, CDR1 is SGHRS, CDR2 YFSETQ. Here the CDR3 reads CASSLETYEQYF. CDR3 in DNA: TGCGCCAGCAGCTTGGAAACCTACGAGCAGTACTTC.

In this sample, this clonotype turned up a few times. V is TRBV12-3 or TRBV12-4 and J is TRBJ1-2; 7 positions match TRBD1. V lost 6 bases and J lost 4; bases outside the gene matches: 11. The CDR3 length is 15 residues. The CDR3 bases are TGTGCCAGCAGGGGGGCAGGGGGTTTATTCTATGGCTACACCTTC. As protein: CASRGAGGLFYGYTF.

The chain employs TRBV5-1 and TRBJ2-1, with 8 bases aligning to TRBD1. Trimming cost V 4 bases and J 6 bases; bases outside gene matches: 3. The germline CDR1 and CDR2 sequences are SGHRS and YFSETQ. This CDR3 comprises 13 residues. The chain's CDR3 is CASSKTGVNEQFF. The CDR3 DNA follows: TGCGCCAGCAGCAAGACAGGGGTCAATGAGCAGTTCTTC.

This clonotype has a count of ten or more. This rearrangement joins TRBV28 to TRBJ1-1; no reliable D call. This CDR3 has 14 residues. Trimming cost V 3 bases and J 5 bases, with 13 bases left between them. Germline-derived CDR1 and CDR2 are MDHEN and SYDVKM. CDR3 amino acids: CASSFGTRRTEAFF. Here the CDR3 DNA reads TGTGCCAGCAGTTTCGGCACCCGCCGGACTGAAGCTTTCTTT. The full variable domain, with the rest looked up from reference TRBV28 and TRBJ1-1, is DVKVTQSSRYLVKRTGEKVFLECVQDMDHENMFWYRQDPGLGLRLIYFSYDVKMKEKGDIPEGYSVSREKKERFSLILESASTNQTSMYLCASSFGTRRTEAFFGQGTRLTVV.

The chain links TRBV12-3 or TRBV12-4 to TRBJ2-1; 12 bases agree with TRBD2. V lost 4 bases and J lost 5; bases outside the gene matches: 6. This CDR3 has 16 residues. The CDR3 nucleotides read TGTGCCAGCAGTTCATATCGGACTAGCGGGGACAATGAGCAGTTCTTC. It is translated as CASSSYRTSGDNEQFF.

There are many counts of this clonotype. V gene TRBV29-1 combines with J gene TRBJ2-3; TRBD2 matches 7 bases. The length of the CDR3 is 13 residues. The germline V gene encodes CDR1 SQVTM and CDR2 ANQGSEA. Trimming cost V 4 bases and J 5 bases; bases outside gene matches: 6. Here the CDR3 DNA reads TGCAGCGTTGCAACTAGCGTTGTAGATACGCAGTATTTT. This gives the protein CSVATSVVDTQYF.

The table lists this clonotype with many counts. This chain connects TRBV9 to TRBJ2-1; no reliable D call. The V end lost 3 bases, the J end lost 4 bases, and 5 bases lay between the germline ends. In germline, CDR1 is SGDLS, CDR2 YYNGEE. This CDR3 is 12 amino acids long. The CDR3 protein is CASSAEYNEQFF. The CDR3 nucleotides are TGTGCCAGCAGCGCAGAATACAATGAGCAGTTCTTC.

The chain carries TRBV9 and TRBJ1-5, with D hard to call. V was cut by 0 bases and J by 3 bases, with 7 bases left in between. Germline V gene sequence: CDR1 SGDLS, CDR2 YYNGEE. The length of the CDR3 is 14 residues. The CDR3 DNA follows: TGTGCCAGCAGCGTAGGGCAGAACAATCAGCCCCAGCATTTT. As protein: CASSVGQNNQPQHF.

This clonotype was counted many times. CDR3 amino acids: CASSPGPRTGELFF. Written as DNA, the CDR3 is TGTGCCAGCAGCCCCGGGCCCCGAACCGGGGAGCTGTTTTTT. The rearrangement links TRBV7-2 to TRBJ2-2, with unresolved D. Deletions cut 5 bases from V and 5 bases from J, with 12 bases between. Germline V gene lookup returns CDR1 SGHTA and CDR2 FQGNSA. The CDR3 spans 14 residues.

This clonotype was seen ten or more times. This sequence joins TRBV27 and TRBJ2-7; no clear D gene. Trimming pared 5 bases from V and 6 bases from J, leaving 14 bases between. CDR1 is MNHEY and CDR2 is SMNVEV in the germline V gene (reference sequence). The CDR3 covers 13 residues. CDR3 DNA sequence: TGTGCCAGCAGTCTAGGACGTAGGAGCGAGCAGTACTTC. Translation gives CASSLGRRSEQYF.

This clonotype has at least ten counts. This rearrangement joins TRBV29-1 to TRBJ1-5; 7 positions agree with TRBD1. The CDR3 length is 12 residues. Germline trimming cut 6 bases from V and 5 bases from J; bases unmatched to any gene: 4. Germline CDR1 reads SQVTM; CDR2 reads ANQGSEA. CDR3 sequence: CSVIGQDQPQHF. In DNA form, the CDR3 reads TGCAGCGTCATAGGACAGGATCAGCCCCAGCATTTT. Full variable domain (remainder filled in from reference TRBV29-1 and TRBJ1-5): SAVISQKPSRDICQRGTSLTIQCQVDSQVTMMFWYRQQPGQSLTLIATANQGSEATYESGFVIDKFPISRPNLTFSTLTVSNMSPEDSSIYLCSVIGQDQPQHFGDGTRLSIL.

This clonotype was seen once. A read error may explain this, as a much larger clone is one base away. The rearrangement joins TRBV7-3 to TRBJ2-1, with TRBD1 matching over 7 bases. This CDR3 region has 16 residues. Looked up from germline, CDR1 is SGHTA and CDR2 is FQGTGA. Trimming cost V 5 bases and J 9 bases; bases outside gene matches: 16. The CDR3 DNA is TGTGCCAGCAGCCAAAAACAGGGGACATCAATCGGTGAGCAGTTCTTC. Residues: CASSQKQGTSIGEQFF.